A single T cell receptor (beta chain) is shown here with its context. What it recognizes is unknown. TCRdb's copy holds only in-frame clones and misses some; the assay was immunoSEQ multiplex PCR. This table holds tens of thousands of clones, 86% found once. These data belong to a study of OX40 agonist ivuxolimab in advanced cancers. For the study at large: Patients were given ivuxolimab, an antibody that agonizes OX40 (CD134). Patients were dosed intravenously with ivuxolimab at 0.01 to 10 mg/kg every 2 weeks. Dose-escalation patients suffered from hepatocellular carcinoma, melanoma, renal cell or head and neck cancer. Study results and caveats: The CD4+ and CD8+ T cells in the blood had expanded clonally by week 6 at 0.1 to 3.0 mg/kg.

From germline, CDR1 is MNHNY and CDR2 SVGAGI (reference sequence). The CDR3 sequence is 15 residues long. V lost 1 base and J lost 5, with 15 bases in between. The TCR originated in an adult with an advanced solid tumor such as melanoma, head and neck, liver or kidney cancer. This chain uses TRBV6-6 with TRBJ2-7, with D tentatively TRBD2 (6 bases). The sequences come from CD4+ or CD8+ T cells sorted from blood, collected in a trial of the OX40 agonist ivuxolimab. CDR3 DNA sequence: TGTGCCAGCAGTTACTTTTACAACGAGCGGGACGAGCAGTACTTC. It encodes CASSYFYNERDEQYF.